This T cell receptor (beta chain) was sequenced for a study of T cells expressing NK-cell markers. The CDR3 runs to 16 residues. The germline CDR1 and CDR2 sequences are MNHNS and SASEGT. TCRdb re-called the 5' RACE reads and catalogs CDR3 proteins one per entry, DNA excluded. The sample holds 160,000 or so distinct CDR3 sequences. Sequenced: blood T cells: a sorted CD56 or NKG2C T cell subset, CD4+ or CD8+ T cells, or bulk PBMC T cells (not recorded which). The J gene is TRBJ1-5, the V gene TRBV6-1; TCRdb proposes TRBD1, but this gene call is untestable without DNA. The TCR sequence derives from a woman between 18 and 69 years old in good health. CDR3 in amino acids: CASSHRMGQDHQPQHF.